The present T cell receptor (beta chain) was sequenced within a study of T cell responses to AZD1222 COVID-19 vaccine. Background on the study: Second-dose groups at about 4 or about 12 weeks were pooled.

Using immunoSEQ multiplex PCR, the repertoire was profiled, and TCRdb retains in-frame clones only, with some absent. This table holds around 100,000 clones, roughly 90% found once. The receptor's source is an adult in good health. Sequencing was performed on peripheral blood, taken on day 0 of AZD1222 vaccination.

The CDR3 DNA reads as TGTGCCAGCCGACCCGGCGGGGCCGGGTACAATGAGCAGTTCTTC. As protein: CASRPGGAGYNEQFF. The rearrangement links TRBV7-2 to TRBJ2-1; TRBD2 is a possible D gene (6 bases). The CDR3 contains 15 residues. V lost 8 bases, J lost 4 bases, and 18 bases lay in between. Germline CDR1 and CDR2: SGHTA and FQGNSA.